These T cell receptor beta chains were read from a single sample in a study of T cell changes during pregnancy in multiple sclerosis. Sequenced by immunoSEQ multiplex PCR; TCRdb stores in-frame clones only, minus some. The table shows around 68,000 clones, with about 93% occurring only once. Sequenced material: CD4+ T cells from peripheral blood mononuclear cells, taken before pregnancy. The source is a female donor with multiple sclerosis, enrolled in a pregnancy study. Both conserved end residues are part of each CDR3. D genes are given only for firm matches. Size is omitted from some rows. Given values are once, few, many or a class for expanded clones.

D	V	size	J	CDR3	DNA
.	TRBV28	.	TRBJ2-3	CASRGAFTDTQYF	TGTGCCAGCAGGGGGGCTTTCACAGATACGCAGTATTTT
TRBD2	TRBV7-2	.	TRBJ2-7	CASSKSLAEVPYEQYF	TGTGCCAGCAGCAAGAGTCTAGCGGAGGTCCCCTACGAGCAGTACTTC
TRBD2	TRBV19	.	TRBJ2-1	CASRPTSGRAYNEQFF	TGTGCCAGTAGGCCTACTAGCGGGAGGGCCTACAATGAGCAGTTCTTC
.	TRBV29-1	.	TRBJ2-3	CSVLRGDTQYF	TGCAGCGTTTTAAGAGGAGATACGCAGTATTTT
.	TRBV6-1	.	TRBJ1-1	CASSAYLNTEAFF	TGTGCCAGCAGTGCCTACTTGAACACTGAAGCTTTCTTT
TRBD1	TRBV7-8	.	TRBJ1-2	CASSLLFMGQANTYYGYTF	TGTGCCAGCAGCTTATTGTTCATGGGACAGGCCAATACTTACTATGGCTACACCTTC
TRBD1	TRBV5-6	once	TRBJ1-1	CASSFGTANTEAFF	TGTGCCAGCAGCTTCGGGACAGCGAACACTGAAGCTTTCTTT
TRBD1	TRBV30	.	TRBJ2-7	CAWTRQGYEQYF	TGTGCCTGGACAAGACAGGGATACGAGCAGTACTTC
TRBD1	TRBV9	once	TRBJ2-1	CASSVEGTVYSEQFF	TGTGCCAGCAGCGTAGAGGGGACAGTCTACAGTGAGCAGTTCTTC
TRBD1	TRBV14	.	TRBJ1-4	CASSTHTGVVEKLFF	TGTGCCAGCAGCACCCACACAGGGGTCGTTGAAAAACTGTTTTTT
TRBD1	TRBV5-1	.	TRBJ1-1	CASSSETGLDTEAFF	TGCGCCAGCAGCTCCGAGACAGGGTTGGACACTGAAGCTTTCTTT
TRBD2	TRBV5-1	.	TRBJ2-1	CASTSGLGYNEQFF	TGCGCCAGCACCTCGGGACTAGGGTACAATGAGCAGTTCTTC
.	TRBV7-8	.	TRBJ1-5	CASSLDSYSNQPQHF	TGTGCCAGCAGCTTAGACAGTTATAGCAATCAGCCCCAGCATTTT
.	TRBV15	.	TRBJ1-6	CATSRERFYSPLHF	TGTGCCACCAGCAGAGAACGGTTTTATTCACCCCTCCACTTT
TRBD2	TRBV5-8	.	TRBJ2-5	CASSRGGLETQYF	TGTGCCAGCAGCCGGGGGGGGCTTGAGACCCAGTACTTC
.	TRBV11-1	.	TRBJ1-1	CASSFRGPTEAFF	TGTGCCAGCAGCTTCAGGGGTCCAACTGAAGCTTTCTTT
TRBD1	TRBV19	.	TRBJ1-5	CASRATGEYQPQHF	TGTGCCAGTAGGGCAACAGGGGAATATCAGCCCCAGCATTTT
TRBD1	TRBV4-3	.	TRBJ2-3	CASSRDRGTDTQYF	TGCGCCAGCAGCCGGGACAGGGGGACAGATACGCAGTATTTT